The 12 T cell receptor beta chains below all came from one sample that was sequenced in a study of blood T cells in healthy people across ages (dated by TCRdb to the mid-2010s). Library preparation employed 5' RACE. Sequencing instrument: Illumina HiSeq 2500. A second PCR of about 6 to 11 cycles was performed with a sample-barcoded 5' primer and a J-beta primer mix. The public reads were quality trimmed at Q25 with fastp and then assembled into clones with MiXCR by TCRdb, keeping productive beta chains. Every CDR3 protein is listed once, alongside the most common genes and DNA of its rows. The sample table records roughly 680,000 distinct CDR3 sequences; over 45% of these occur just once. The ten top clones hold approximately 32% of the sample. Sequenced: blood. The receptor source for this set is an older woman in good health.

CDR3 residues: CASSLELAASGANVLTF. CDR3 coding DNA: TGTGCCAGCAGCTTGGAACTCGCTGCCTCTGGGGCCAACGTCCTGACTTTC. V is TRBV5-8 and J is TRBJ2-6; D is undetermined. V was shortened by 0 bases and J by 0 bases, with 10 bases between the two germline ends. This CDR3 is built from 17 residues. Germline V gene lookup returns CDR1 SGHTS and CDR2 YDEGEE. The full variable domain, with the rest looked up from reference TRBV5-8 and TRBJ2-6, is EAGVTQSPTHLIKTRGQQATLRCSPISGHTSVYWYQQALGLGLQFLLWYDEGEERNRGNFPPRFSGRQFPNYSSELNVNALELEDSALYLCASSLELAASGANVLTFGAGSRLTVL.

The chain combines TRBV29-1 with TRBJ2-7; a weak D match, TRBD1 (5 bases). The CDR3 has 14 residues. Germline lookup yields CDR1 SQVTM and CDR2 ANQGSEA. V shed 5 bases and J shed 3 bases, with 17 bases lying between them. The CDR3 sequence: CSVSRGVNLYEQYF. Written as DNA, the CDR3 is TGCAGCGTTTCTAGGGGTGTCAACCTCTACGAGCAGTACTTC.

This clonotype was detected a few times. V gene TRBV7-6 combines with J gene TRBJ2-7, with unresolved D. The CDR3 is made up of 11 amino acids. Germline V lookup: CDR1 SGHVS, CDR2 FNYEAQ. Trimming removed 1 base at V and 12 bases at J, with 10 bases between. This CDR3 is CASSLGYGLYF. CDR3 DNA sequence: TGTGCCAGCAGCTTAGGATATGGTCTGTACTTC.

The chain recombines TRBV5-1 with TRBJ1-1; 8 nucleotides agree with TRBD1. Looked up from germline, CDR1 is SGHRS and CDR2 is YFSETQ. This CDR3 spans 16 amino acids. V shed 4 bases, J shed 4 bases, and the junction held 12 bases outside the gene matches. The CDR3 here is CASSLPTTGATTEAFF. CDR3 coding DNA: TGCGCCAGCAGCCTACCAACGACAGGGGCTACCACTGAAGCTTTCTTT.

The chain recombines TRBV9 with TRBJ2-2; D gene ambiguous. Germline CDR1 reads SGDLS; CDR2 reads YYNGEE. This CDR3 comprises 12 residues. The V and J ends lost 0 bases and 5 bases respectively, with 2 bases between them. The CDR3 protein is CASSVATGELFF. The CDR3 DNA reads as TGTGCCAGCAGCGTAGCTACCGGGGAGCTGTTTTTT.

This clonotype was counted many times. The chain joins TRBV2 to TRBJ1-2; D may be TRBD1 (5 bases). V was cut by 5 bases and J by 8 bases, with 15 bases left in between. The CDR3 spans 13 residues. Germline V gives CDR1 SNHLY, CDR2 FYNNEI. CDR3 sequence: CASSRQSVDGYTF. The CDR3 bases are TGTGCCAGCAGTCGACAGTCGGTGGACGGCTACACCTTC.

The chain combines TRBV20-1 with TRBJ2-5; the match to TRBD1 covers 7 bases. This CDR3 comprises 13 residues. V trimming: 6 bases; J trimming: 2 bases; junction bases outside the gene matches: 6. Germline values: CDR1 DFQATT, CDR2 SNEGSKA (reference sequence). CDR3 sequence: CSAPEDRQETQYF. CDR3 DNA sequence: TGCAGTGCCCCCGAGGACAGGCAAGAGACCCAGTACTTC.

This clonotype was detected once. V and J are TRBV7-9 and TRBJ2-1; D ambiguous. The germline gives CDR1 SEHNR, CDR2 FQNEAQ (reference sequence). V lost 2 bases and J lost 15, with 8 bases in between. CDR3 size: 10 residues. The CDR3 loop is CASSLKELFF. The CDR3 DNA follows: TGTGCCAGCAGCTTAAAGGAACTGTTCTTC.

The CDR3 coding sequence is TGCAGCGTGAGGGGGACAGTAGCCAATGAGCAGTTCTTC. Translated, it gives CSVRGTVANEQFF. The gene calls are TRBV29-1 and TRBJ2-1; 7 bases align to TRBD1. CDR1 is SQVTM, CDR2 ANQGSEA, per germline. J lost 6 bases, V lost 6 bases, and 8 bases had no gene match. The CDR3 spans 13 residues.

This sequence joins TRBV5-1 and TRBJ2-7; TRBD2 agrees at 10 bases. This CDR3 contains 13 residues. Trimming cost V 4 bases and J 4 bases; bases outside gene matches: 2. Germline V gene lookup returns CDR1 SGHRS and CDR2 YFSETQ. The DNA for the CDR3 is TGCGCCAGCAGCCTAGCGGGAGAATACGAGCAGTACTTC. This codes for CASSLAGEYEQYF.

The CDR3 sequence is CASSAPPGTSDRNEQFF. CDR3 nucleotide sequence: TGTGCCAGCAGTGCTCCCCCCGGGACTAGCGATCGGAATGAGCAGTTCTTC. The chain recombines TRBV6-2 or TRBV6-3 with TRBJ2-1; 10 nucleotides align to TRBD2. There are 17 residues in the CDR3. With 5 bases clipped from V and 7 bases from J, the junction kept 14 bases outside the gene matches. The germline CDR1 and CDR2 sequences are MNHEY and SVGEGT.

The V and J genes are TRBV12-3 or TRBV12-4 and TRBJ2-6; 8 bases are a match to TRBD1. The CDR3 extends over 20 amino acids. V was pared by 1 base and J by 0 bases, with 11 bases of the junction left unmatched. CDR3 residues: CASSLVLRTGIFSGANVLTF. CDR3 DNA sequence: TGTGCCAGCAGTTTAGTACTTCGGACAGGGATTTTCTCTGGGGCCAACGTCCTGACTTTC.